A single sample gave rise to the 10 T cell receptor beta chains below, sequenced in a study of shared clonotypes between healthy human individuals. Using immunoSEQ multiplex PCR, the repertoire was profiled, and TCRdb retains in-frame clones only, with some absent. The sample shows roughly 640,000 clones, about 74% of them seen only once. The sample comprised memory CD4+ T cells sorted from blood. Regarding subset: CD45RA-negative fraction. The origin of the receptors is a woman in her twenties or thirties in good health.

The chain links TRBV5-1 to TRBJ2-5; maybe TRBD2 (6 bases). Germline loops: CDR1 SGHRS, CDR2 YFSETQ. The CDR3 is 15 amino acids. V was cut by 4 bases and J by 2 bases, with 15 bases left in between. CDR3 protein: CASSLSGTSQETQYF. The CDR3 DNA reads TGCGCCAGCAGCCTGTCTGGGACTTCACAAGAGACCCAGTACTTC.

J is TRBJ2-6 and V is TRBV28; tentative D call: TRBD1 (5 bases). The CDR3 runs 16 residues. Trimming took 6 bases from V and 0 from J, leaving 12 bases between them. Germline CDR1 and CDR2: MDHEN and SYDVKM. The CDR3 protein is CASRDRYLSGANVLTF. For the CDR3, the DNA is TGTGCCAGCAGAGACAGATATCTCTCTGGGGCCAACGTCCTGACTTTC.

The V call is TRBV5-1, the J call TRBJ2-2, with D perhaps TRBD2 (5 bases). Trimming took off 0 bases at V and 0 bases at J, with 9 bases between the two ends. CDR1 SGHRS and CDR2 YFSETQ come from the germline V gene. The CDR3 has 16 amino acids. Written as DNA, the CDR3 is TGCGCCAGCAGCTTGGAGGGTAGCGCGAACACCGGGGAGCTGTTTTTT. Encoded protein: CASSLEGSANTGELFF.

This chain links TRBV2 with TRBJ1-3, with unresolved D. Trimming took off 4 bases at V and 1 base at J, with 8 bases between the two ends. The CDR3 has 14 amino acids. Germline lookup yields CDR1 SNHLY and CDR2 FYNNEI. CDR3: CASSATPSGNTIYF. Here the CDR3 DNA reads TGTGCCAGCAGTGCAACACCATCTGGAAACACCATATATTTT.

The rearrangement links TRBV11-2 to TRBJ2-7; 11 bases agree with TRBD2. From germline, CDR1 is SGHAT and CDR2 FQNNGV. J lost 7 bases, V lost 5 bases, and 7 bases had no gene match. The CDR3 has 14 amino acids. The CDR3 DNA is TGTGCCAGCAGCCTTAGCGGGAGGGTAGCTGAGCAGTACTTC. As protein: CASSLSGRVAEQYF.

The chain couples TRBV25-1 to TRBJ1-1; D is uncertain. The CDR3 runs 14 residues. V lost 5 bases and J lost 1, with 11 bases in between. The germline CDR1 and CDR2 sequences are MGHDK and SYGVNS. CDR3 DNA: TGTGCCAGCAGTTTGCCGGGGTGGAACACTGAAGCTTTCTTT. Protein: CASSLPGWNTEAFF.

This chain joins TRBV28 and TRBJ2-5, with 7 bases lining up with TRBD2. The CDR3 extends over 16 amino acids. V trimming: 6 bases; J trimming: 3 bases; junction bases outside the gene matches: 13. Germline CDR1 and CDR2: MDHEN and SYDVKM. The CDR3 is CASSPGEGRLEETQYF. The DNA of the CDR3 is TGTGCCAGCAGCCCCGGGGAGGGGCGTTTAGAAGAGACCCAGTACTTC.

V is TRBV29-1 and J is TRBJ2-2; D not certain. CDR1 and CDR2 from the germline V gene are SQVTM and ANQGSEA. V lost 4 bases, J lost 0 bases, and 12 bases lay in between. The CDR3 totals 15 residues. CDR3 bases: TGCAGCGTTGTTCAGGAGCCGACGAACACCGGGGAGCTGTTTTTT. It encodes CSVVQEPTNTGELFF.

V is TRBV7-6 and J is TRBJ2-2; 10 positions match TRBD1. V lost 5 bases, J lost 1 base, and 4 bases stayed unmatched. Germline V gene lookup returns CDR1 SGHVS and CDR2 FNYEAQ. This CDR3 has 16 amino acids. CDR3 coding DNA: TGTGCCAGCAGCCGACAGGGGGCAGGGAACACCGGGGAGCTGTTTTTT. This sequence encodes CASSRQGAGNTGELFF.

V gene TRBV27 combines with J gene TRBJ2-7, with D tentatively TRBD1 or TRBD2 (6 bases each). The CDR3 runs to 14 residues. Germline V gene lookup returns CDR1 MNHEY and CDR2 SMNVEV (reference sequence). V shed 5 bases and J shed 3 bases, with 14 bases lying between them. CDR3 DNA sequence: TGTGCCAGCAGTCGAATGAGGGGGGTCTACGAGCAGTACTTC. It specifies CASSRMRGVYEQYF.